Following are 8 T cell receptor beta chains from one sample sequenced in a study of CD8+CD57+ T cells in acquired aplastic anemia. CDR3 and TCR beta VDJ profiling relied on genomic DNA as the template. Using its own MiXCR run on the reads, TCRdb lists one record per CDR3 protein. Here the sample spans roughly 150,000 distinct CDR3 sequences, 47% being singletons. CD8+CD57+ cell expansion, shown by flow cytometry, had occurred in the patients selected for sequencing. Sequences were obtained from sorted CD4+, CD8+, or CD8+CD57+ T cells (not recorded which) from PBMCs. The receptors shown here come from a human donor with aplastic anemia.

This clonotype was found many times. V usage is TRBV10-3 and J usage is TRBJ2-7, with D possibly TRBD1 on 6 matching bases. This CDR3 is built from 15 residues. Germline V gives CDR1 ENHRY, CDR2 SYGVKD. The V end lost 0 bases, the J end lost 6 bases, and 15 bases lay between the germline ends. In DNA, the CDR3 is TGTGCCATCAGTGAGTCCCCTACAGGGAGTGGCGAGCAGTACTTC. Translated: CAISESPTGSGEQYF.

The table lists this clonotype with many counts. The genes are TRBV5-1 and TRBJ2-5; D gene unclear. The germline gives CDR1 SGHRS, CDR2 YFSETQ. V gave up 0 bases and J gave up 2 bases, with 11 bases separating them. The CDR3 runs to 15 residues. CDR3 in amino acids: CASSLAGSQQETQYF. As DNA, the CDR3 is TGCGCCAGCAGCTTGGCCGGATCACAACAAGAGACCCAGTACTTC.

A few counts support this clonotype. This chain connects TRBV10-3 to TRBJ1-2; weak D call: TRBD1 (6 bases). Between the trimmed V and J ends, which lost 8 bases and 3 bases, there was a span of 16 bases. This CDR3 spans 14 amino acids. Germline loops: CDR1 ENHRY, CDR2 SYGVKD. The CDR3 region is CAIGRGVSDYGYTF. CDR3 in DNA: TGTGCCATCGGCAGGGGAGTGAGTGACTATGGCTACACCTTC.

This clonotype was detected ten times or more. The CDR3 sequence: CASTWGGLGSPLHF. In nucleotides, the CDR3 is TGTGCCAGCACCTGGGGAGGACTAGGTTCACCCCTCCACTTT. The chain couples TRBV3-1 to TRBJ1-6; no firm D call. Germline CDR1 is LGHDT and CDR2 is YNNKEL (reference sequence). V was cut by 7 bases and J by 9 bases, with 16 bases left in between. The CDR3 totals 14 residues.

Only a few counts were recorded for this clonotype. V is TRBV10-2 and J is TRBJ2-1; no firm D call. Germline V gene data show CDR1 as WSHSY and CDR2 as SAAADI. V lost 9 bases and J lost 9, with 21 bases in between. The CDR3 contains 14 residues. Written as DNA, the CDR3 is TGCGCCAGTCTCTACGATAGGAATCGGGTTGAGCAGTTCTTC. This translates into CASLYDRNRVEQFF.

The chain combines TRBV7-9 with TRBJ2-7, with unresolved D. The CDR3 has 13 residues. Germline CDR1 reads SEHNR; CDR2 reads FQNEAQ (reference sequence). The germline V and J ends were trimmed by 5 bases and 0 bases, with 8 bases remaining between them. The CDR3 nucleotides are TGTGCCAGCAGCATACAAAGCTCCTACGAGCAGTACTTC. Encoded protein: CASSIQSSYEQYF.

The V gene is TRBV12-3 or TRBV12-4, the J gene TRBJ1-5, with TRBD1 as a possible D gene (6 bases). Trimming cost V 1 base and J 9 bases, with 13 bases left between them. This CDR3 region has 14 residues. The CDR3, as DNA: TGTGCCAGCAGTTTAGTACAGGGAGAAGCGCCCCAGCATTTT. This gives the protein CASSLVQGEAPQHF.

The V and J genes are TRBV7-3 and TRBJ2-5, with unresolved D. Germline lookup yields CDR1 SGHTA and CDR2 FQGTGA. The CDR3 length is 13 residues. The germline V and J ends were trimmed by 4 bases and 1 base, with 7 bases remaining between them. CDR3 in amino acids: CASSSIPQETQYF. The CDR3 nucleotides are TGTGCCAGCAGCTCTATACCCCAAGAGACCCAGTACTTC.